This entry lists 24 T cell receptor beta chains sequenced from one sample in a study of cytomegalovirus exposure and HLA in healthy donors. Primers for the PCR totalled 60 Vbeta and 13 Jbeta. Profiling relied on immunoSEQ multiplex PCR, and the TCRdb table lists in-frame clones only, not all of them. Of some 120,000 clones in the sample, 80% were seen once. Sequencing was done on a sample of PBMCs. The source of these receptors is a young man in good health and CMV-seropositive.

The chain combines TRBV7-2 with TRBJ2-3; tentative D call: TRBD1 (5 bases). Germline values: CDR1 SGHTA, CDR2 FQGNSA. The CDR3 sequence is 14 residues long. Trimming pared 5 bases from V and 3 bases from J, leaving 12 bases between. The CDR3 nucleotides are TGTGCCAGCAGCCCTACGACAGCGACAGATACGCAGTATTTT. Encoded protein: CASSPTTATDTQYF.

This chain joins TRBV14 and TRBJ1-2; D gene ambiguous. Germline CDR1 SGHDN, CDR2 FVKESK. The CDR3 is 16 residues long. The V end lost 1 base, the J end lost 2 bases, and 14 bases lay between the germline ends. The CDR3 DNA reads as TGTGCCAGCAGCCAAGCGGCCACAGCCATAAACTATGGCTACACCTTC. This encodes CASSQAATAINYGYTF. The whole variable domain, filled in from reference TRBV14 and TRBJ1-2, reads EAGVTQFPSHSVIEKGQTVTLRCDPISGHDNLYWYRRVMGKEIKFLLHFVKESKQDESGMPNNRFLAERTGGTYSTLKVQPAELEDSGVYFCASSQAATAINYGYTFGSGTRLTVV.

V is TRBV5-1 and J is TRBJ2-3; 11 bases are shared with TRBD2. V lost 4 bases and J lost 4; bases outside the gene matches: 8. The CDR3 is 16 amino acids. In germline, CDR1 is SGHRS, CDR2 YFSETQ. The CDR3 region has the DNA TGCGCCAGCAGCGTTCAGACTAGCGGGGATGCAGATACGCAGTATTTT. It encodes CASSVQTSGDADTQYF.

Remarks on this clone: One junction end disagrees with the germline gene, perhaps due to a read error. V is TRBV7-9 and J is TRBJ2-7, with 10 bases aligning to TRBD1. Germline CDR1 reads SEHNR; CDR2 reads FQNEAQ (reference sequence). CDR3 length: 17 residues. This CDR3 is CSSSTITTGGFLYEQYF. CDR3 in DNA: TGTTCCAGCAGCACAATTACGACAGGGGGCTTCTTGTACGAGCAGTACTTC.

The CDR3 sequence is CASSQIGRETEAFF. The CDR3 DNA reads TGCGCCAGCAGCCAGATTGGGCGAGAGACTGAAGCTTTCTTT. This chain joins TRBV4-1 and TRBJ1-1; D remains ambiguous. CDR1 is MGHRA, CDR2 YSYEKL, per germline. V was cut by 3 bases and J by 5 bases, with 13 bases left in between. This CDR3 is built from 14 residues.

The chain combines TRBV5-1 with TRBJ2-2; D perhaps matches TRBD1 (5 bases). The germline V gene encodes CDR1 SGHRS and CDR2 YFSETQ. CDR3 length equals 14 residues. The V end lost 0 bases, the J end lost 3 bases, and 6 bases lay between the germline ends. The CDR3 region has the DNA TGCGCCAGCAGCTTGGTACAGGACACCGGGGAGCTGTTTTTT. It specifies CASSLVQDTGELFF.

The chain employs TRBV5-1 and TRBJ2-7, with D possibly being TRBD1 (5 bases). Deletions cut 1 base from V and 0 bases from J, with 11 bases between. This CDR3 is built from 15 residues. Germline values: CDR1 SGHRS, CDR2 YFSETQ. The CDR3 loop is CASSLRGPTSYEQYF. CDR3 DNA: TGCGCCAGCAGCTTGAGGGGTCCTACCTCCTACGAGCAGTACTTC.

The chain employs TRBV2 and TRBJ2-3; 12 positions match TRBD1. This CDR3 has 16 residues. CDR1 and CDR2 (germline): SNHLY, FYNNEI. The V gene end was trimmed by 2 bases and the J gene end by 5 bases; junction bases not matched to a gene: 5. The DNA of the CDR3 is TGTGCCAGCAGTGAAAGGGACAGGGGGCTTGAAGATACGCAGTATTTT. Amino acid sequence: CASSERDRGLEDTQYF.

This clone was picked up a small number of times. V and J are TRBV4-2 and TRBJ1-5; the match to TRBD1 covers 7 bases. Germline values: CDR1 LGHNA, CDR2 YNFKEQ. V was pared by 3 bases and J by 4 bases, with 6 bases of the junction left unmatched. The CDR3 covers 15 residues. The CDR3 DNA reads as TGTGCCAGCAGCCACCCAGGACAGGATAATCAGCCCCAGCATTTT. It is translated as CASSHPGQDNQPQHF.

The V and J genes are TRBV18 and TRBJ2-1; 8 bases fit TRBD2. J was trimmed by 6 bases and V by 4 bases; bases with no gene match: 8. CDR3 size: 15 residues. Germline V gene lookup returns CDR1 KGHSH and CDR2 LQKENI. CDR3 in DNA: TGTGCCAGCTCACAGGTAGCGGGGCACAGCAATGAGCAGTTCTTC. Translated, it gives CASSQVAGHSNEQFF.

The CDR3, as DNA: TGTGCCAGCAGCTTAGGGCCACAGGGGGAGACTGAAGCTTTCTTT. It encodes CASSLGPQGETEAFF. The chain couples TRBV13 to TRBJ1-1, with TRBD1 matching 8 bases. Germline V CDR1 and CDR2: PRHDT, FYEKMQ (reference sequence). Trimming removed 0 bases from V and 5 bases from J; junction bases left unmatched: 5. The CDR3 is 15 residues long.

V gene TRBV9 combines with J gene TRBJ1-2; D is undetermined. V lost 0 bases, J lost 8 bases, and 8 bases lay in between. The CDR3 is made up of 12 amino acids. From germline, CDR1 is SGDLS and CDR2 YYNGEE. This chain's CDR3 is CASSVVGGGYTF. The CDR3 DNA is TGTGCCAGCAGCGTAGTCGGAGGCGGCTACACCTTC.

This rearrangement joins TRBV5-1 to TRBJ2-1, with 10 nucleotides matching TRBD2. Germline-derived CDR1 and CDR2 are SGHRS and YFSETQ. V dropped 5 bases and J dropped 7; count of bases not matched to a gene: 12. The CDR3 has 16 residues. CDR3 residues: CASSPTVSGGGNEQFF. CDR3 nucleotides: TGCGCCAGCAGTCCGACCGTCAGCGGGGGGGGGAATGAGCAGTTCTTC. The complete variable domain, with remaining parts taken from reference TRBV5-1 and TRBJ2-1, reads KAGVTQTPRYLIKTRGQQVTLSCSPISGHRSVSWYQQTPGQGLQFLFEYFSETQRNKGNFPGRFSGRQFSNSRSEMNVSTLELGDSALYLCASSPTVSGGGNEQFFGPGTRLTVL.

Details on this clone: The junction and the germline gene differ at one end; a read error may be behind it. Other DNA variants within this sample encode the same CDR3. V usage is TRBV4-2 and J usage is TRBJ1-6; 7 nucleotides match TRBD1. The CDR3 spans 16 residues. Germline CDR1 reads LGHNA; CDR2 reads YNFKEQ. In nucleotides, the CDR3 is TGTGCCAGCAGCCAAGTCCGGGACAGTTCAAATTCGCCCCTCCACTTT. Translating it yields CASSQVRDSSNSPLHF.

The J gene is TRBJ2-1, the V gene TRBV10-1; 9 bases match TRBD2. Germline-derived CDR1 and CDR2 are WNHNN and SYGVQD (reference sequence). Trimming at V came to 5 bases and at J to 10 bases, leaving 9 bases not matched to a gene. This CDR3 region has 14 residues. In DNA, the CDR3 is TGCGCCAGCAGTACCGGGACTAGCCGGAGCGAGCAGTTCTTC. Protein product: CASSTGTSRSEQFF.

This clone appeared a single time. This chain connects TRBV5-6 to TRBJ2-2, with 9 bases identical to TRBD1. Germline V gives CDR1 SGHDT, CDR2 YYEEEE. Losses at the gene ends were 3 bases for V and 4 bases for J; bases not matched to a gene: 4. This CDR3 comprises 15 residues. CDR3 sequence reads: CASSWGTGPTGELFF. The CDR3 DNA reads TGTGCCAGCAGCTGGGGGACAGGGCCCACCGGGGAGCTGTTTTTT.

This rearrangement joins TRBV27 to TRBJ2-7; D may be TRBD2 (6 bases). The V end lost 2 bases, the J end lost 0 bases, and 23 bases lay between the germline ends. The length of the CDR3 is 19 residues. CDR1 is MNHEY and CDR2 is SMNVEV in the germline V gene (reference sequence). CDR3 protein: CASSLEGTIGGFSSYEQYF. In nucleotides, the CDR3 is TGTGCCAGCAGTTTAGAAGGTACCATCGGAGGGTTTAGCTCCTACGAGCAGTACTTC.

This sequence joins TRBV4-1 and TRBJ2-3; D is perhaps TRBD2 (7 bases). Germline values: CDR1 MGHRA, CDR2 YSYEKL. CDR3 length: 17 amino acids. The ends were cut back, 1 base at V and 4 bases at J, with 18 bases in the middle. CDR3 sequence reads: CASSQVKRDPGADTQYF. The CDR3, as DNA: TGCGCCAGCAGCCAAGTTAAGCGGGACCCAGGGGCAGATACGCAGTATTTT.

This clone was recorded once. V gene TRBV5-6 combines with J gene TRBJ1-1, with D uncertain. The CDR3 runs to 13 residues. Trimming took off 0 bases at V and 1 base at J, with 4 bases between the two ends. CDR1 is SGHDT and CDR2 is YYEEEE in the germline V gene. CDR3 bases: TGTGCCAGCAGCTTGGATAGGAACACTGAAGCTTTCTTT. Its translation is CASSLDRNTEAFF.

V and J are TRBV5-6 and TRBJ1-2; the match to TRBD1 covers 10 bases. The CDR3 is 16 amino acids. With V trimmed by 4 bases and J by 8 bases, 14 bases remained unmatched. Germline CDR1 reads SGHDT; CDR2 reads YYEEEE. Here the CDR3 DNA reads TGTGCCAGCAGCCGATCCCTCGGGACAGGGGACATAGGCTACACCTTC. It translates to CASSRSLGTGDIGYTF.

Concerning this clone itself: The identical CDR3 is also encoded by other nucleotide sequences in the sample. The CDR3, as DNA: TGTGCCAGCTCACCGGGGCAGAACACCGGGGAGCTGTTTTTT. This translates into CASSPGQNTGELFF. This chain connects TRBV18 to TRBJ2-2, with D maybe TRBD1 (5 bases). CDR1 is KGHSH and CDR2 is LQKENI in the germline V gene. Trimming stripped 3 bases from V and 1 base from J, with 6 bases between. The CDR3 totals 14 residues.

The V and J genes are TRBV19 and TRBJ2-7; 11 positions agree with TRBD1. V shed 5 bases, J shed 6 bases, and the junction held 3 bases outside the gene matches. This CDR3 has 13 residues. Germline V gives CDR1 LNHDA, CDR2 SQIVND (reference sequence). The DNA of the CDR3 is TGTGCCAGTAGTCCGGGGACAGGGGGCGAGCAGTACTTC. Residues: CASSPGTGGEQYF.

This clone was counted a single time. The V call is TRBV6-5, the J call TRBJ1-5, with no clear D. The CDR3 is made up of 14 amino acids. V dropped 3 bases and J dropped 5 bases, with 11 bases sitting between them. Germline loops: CDR1 MNHEY, CDR2 SVGAGI. The CDR3 DNA reads TGTGCCAGCAGTTATGCGGCCCGTGATCAGCCCCAGCATTTT. Translating it yields CASSYAARDQPQHF.

The gene calls are TRBV6-6 and TRBJ1-1; tentatively, D is TRBD1 (5 bases). The ends were cut back, 2 bases at V and 1 base at J, with 11 bases in the middle. There are 15 residues in the CDR3. From germline, CDR1 is MNHNY and CDR2 SVGAGI (reference sequence). The CDR3 DNA reads as TGTGCCAGCAGTTACGGACACCAGGGGAACACTGAAGCTTTCTTT. Translated, it gives CASSYGHQGNTEAFF.